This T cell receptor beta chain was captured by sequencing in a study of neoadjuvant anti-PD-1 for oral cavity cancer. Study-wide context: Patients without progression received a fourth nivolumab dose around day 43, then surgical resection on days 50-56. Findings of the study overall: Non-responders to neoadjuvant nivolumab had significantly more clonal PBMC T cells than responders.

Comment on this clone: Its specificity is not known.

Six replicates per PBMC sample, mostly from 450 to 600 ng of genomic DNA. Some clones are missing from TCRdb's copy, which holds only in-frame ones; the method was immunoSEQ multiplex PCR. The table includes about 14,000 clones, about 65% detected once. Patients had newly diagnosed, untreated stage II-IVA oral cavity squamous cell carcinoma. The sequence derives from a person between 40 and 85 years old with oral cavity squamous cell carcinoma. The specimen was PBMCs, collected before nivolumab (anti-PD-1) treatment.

The CDR3 sequence: CASSLRGYEQYF. The CDR3 DNA sequence: TGTGCCAGCAGCTTGCGGGGGTACGAGCAGTACTTC. This chain connects TRBV5-6 to TRBJ2-7; possible D gene TRBD2, 6 bases. The CDR3 totals 12 residues. The germline V gene encodes CDR1 SGHDT and CDR2 YYEEEE. The V and J ends lost 1 base and 4 bases respectively, with 6 bases between them.